What follows describes a single T cell receptor beta chain. Its antigen is not yet known. Per-nucleotide qualities are absent, and no much larger clonotype sits a single base away. The ViraFEST assay stimulated PBMC with viral peptide pools and then used TCR sequencing to identify antigen-specific CD4+ T cell clonotypes by expansion. After less than eleven days of culture, CD4+ T cells were isolated with the EasySep CD4+ T cell isolation kit. Each participant got two doses of an mRNA SARS-CoV-2 vaccine, either BNT162b2 or mRNA-1273. The absence of prior SARS-CoV-2 infection in healthy vaccine recipients was confirmed by negative nucleocapsid antibodies before and after vaccination. A few million PBMC per well were cultured in IMDM with about 4.6% human AB serum, 8.5 to 10 IU/ml IL-2 and gentamicin, plus 10 ug/ml peptides. On days 3 and 7, half of the culture medium was replaced with fresh IL-2-containing medium. Each peptide stimulation condition was cultured in triplicate wells unless otherwise noted. Using Ficoll-Paque Plus gradient centrifugation, PBMC were separated from whole blood and then either used fresh or cryopreserved at -140C. The spike proteins of SARS-CoV-2 and of the common cold coronaviruses HCoV-NL63, HCoV-OC43 and HCoV-229E were spanned by overlapping peptide pools. The QIAamp micro DNA kit was used to extract genomic DNA from the cultured CD4+ T cells.

This specimen comes from a study of vaccination effects on CD4 cells after COVID-19 (dated by TCRdb to the early 2020s). Turning to the overall study: Post-vaccine samples across the study were collected a median of 72 days after the second dose, with a range of 14 to 241. The study compared SARS-CoV-2 spike-specific CD4+ TCR repertoires before and after mRNA vaccination in COVID-19 convalescent patients and infection-naive vaccine recipients. The full study included over 8 COVID-19 convalescent patients and several SARS-CoV-2-naive healthy vaccine recipients. Cultures from other donors in the study were sequenced using the Oncomine TCR Beta short-read assay on an Illumina iSeq 100.

The CDR3 covers 14 residues, taking in both the cysteine and the phenylalanine. Kept here is only the CDR3 DNA, which spans 42 bases and is read in frame from base 1. The germline V gene (reference sequence) gives CDR1 as MNHNY and CDR2 as SVGAGI. V drops 7 bases and J drops 4 bases, leaving 14 bases in between. Library method: the immunoSEQ multiplex PCR assay. DNA from the CD4+ T cells that had been cultured and isolated underwent TCR beta CDR3 sequencing. Regarding the original processing steps: The analysis removed non-productive TCR sequences, trimmed reads to the CDR3 region, and retained only CDR3s that were 7 or more amino acids long. The MANAFEST web app was used to identify antigen-specific clonotypes by comparing expansion in peptide wells with expansion in reference cultures. To be called positive, a clone needed expansion at FDR<0.05 compared with the reference and with all other wells, an odds ratio greater than 5, and a frequency greater than 0.1% in two replicate wells. Clonotypes significantly expanded in SARS-CoV-2 spike wells and in at least one common cold coronavirus spike condition were defined as cross-reactive. CDR3 similarity was assessed by Levenshtein distance using the stringdist R package, and unrooted trees were constructed with ape in R 3.6.1. TCRdb stores this immuneACCESS table with in-frame sequences only. Part of the clones is absent; in the studies checked, under half of the shortfall reflects unresolved V genes, and no reason is known for the rest. V and J calls and clone size are those listed in that table; D and trimming were worked out from the DNA. The sample data list 55,000 to 70,000 clones, and approximately 76% of these were observed just once. Of the sample, 0.9% to 1% falls within the top ten clones.

Results the study describes overall, beyond this receptor: Among healthy vaccine recipients, nearly all vaccine-induced clones were SARS-CoV-2 mono-reactive, and only 1 of 255 was cross-reactive with common cold coronaviruses. Both infection-induced and vaccine-induced clones contracted markedly at late post-vaccination timepoints, which is consistent with waning T cell responses. Limitations of the study were the small number of convalescent patients and the absence of early post-infection timepoints.

The sequencing used CD4+ T cells from PBMCs cultured with HCoV-OC43 spike peptides, collected after COVID-19 vaccination. Explained via the paper, the cell subset or site label denotes: HCoV-OC43 spike overlapping peptide pool stimulation. The V and J segments used are TRBV6-6 and TRBJ1-5; possibly the D gene is TRBD1, per 6 matching bases. The source is a human donor who received a COVID-19 vaccine. The nucleotide sequence is TGTGCCAGCACTAATGGGGGCGGAAATCAGCCCCAGCATTTT. Protein translation: CASTNGGGNQPQHF.